This T cell receptor beta chain was recovered during a study of brain metastases from non-small cell lung cancer. Germline assignment: CDR1 SGHDN and CDR2 FVKESK. The CDR3 consists of 16 residues. V was pared by 1 base and J by 6 bases, with 15 bases between. TCRdb's table, derived via immunoSEQ multiplex PCR, lists solely in-frame clones and lacks some. Altogether around 2,000 clones are present, about 85% being singletons, with the ten largest covering 11%. This rearrangement joins TRBV14 to TRBJ1-4; D unresolved. This clonotype was obtained from a donor aged 40 or over with non-small cell lung cancer. Specimen: tumor-adjacent normal tissue. The CDR3 reads CASSQAASLVDEKLFF. For the CDR3, the DNA is TGTGCCAGCAGCCAAGCGGCTAGCTTAGTGGATGAAAAACTGTTTTTT.